The clone carrying this T cell receptor (beta chain) occurred a few times. Its antigen remains unidentified. The entry originates in a study of T cell repertoires in cytomegalovirus infection. About the research overall: Newly reported HLA-C-restricted and thoroughly characterized HLA-B-restricted CMV epitopes were employed. Shared public TCR beta signatures pointed to both CMV infection and a matching HLA type.

TCRdb called the reads again in MiXCR, with one record for every CDR3 protein. Among some 320,000 distinct CDR3 sequences listed, 25% to 30% were seen once. CDR1 is SGHAT, CDR2 FQNNGV, per germline. V shed 0 bases and J shed 4 bases, with 12 bases lying between them. The CDR3 runs 15 residues. Whole-study findings and limits: Of the TCR beta families, the public ones yielded a cumulative frequency that identified carriers of CMV plus the relevant HLA. Ex vivo, HLA-C-restricted CMV-specific TCR beta clonotypes prevailed over the rest of the response.

The material sequenced was cultured PBMCs, taken from culture after CMV antigen stimulation. The chain couples TRBV11-2 to TRBJ1-1; D not resolved. The TCR originated in a human donor in good health (CMV status not recorded). Some clones in this sample may be carry-over from other donors' samples. CDR3 nucleotide sequence: TGTGCCAGCAGCTTAGATCCCGCAGGTTCCACTGAAGCTTTCTTT. It encodes CASSLDPAGSTEAFF.